This TCR beta chain was profiled in a study of CD8+ T cells in alopecia areata. Study as a whole: For 6 to 18 months, tofacitinib was taken, and 6 months off drug followed.

Note on this clone: Its antigen is still unknown.

Study observations and caveats: Clonality exceeded that of normal scalp in lesional scalp, most notably in alopecia totalis/universalis.

Germline V gives CDR1 SGHRS, CDR2 YFSETQ. V lost 0 bases, J lost 0 bases, and 9 bases stayed unmatched. The CDR3 consists of 18 residues. Extracted RNA was reverse transcribed into cDNA, the sequencing template. Using immunoSEQ multiplex PCR, the repertoire was profiled, and TCRdb retains in-frame clones only, with some absent. The sample includes about 180,000 clones, 67% of them seen just once. The sample consisted of CD8+ T cells sorted from blood, taken at week 0. The rearrangement joins TRBV5-1 to TRBJ2-3; TRBD2 aligns across 8 bases. This sequence was found in a human donor with alopecia areata. CDR3 amino acids: CASSLASAGETSTDTQYF. Here the CDR3 DNA reads TGCGCCAGCAGCTTGGCCTCAGCGGGGGAAACTAGCACAGATACGCAGTATTTT. The full variable domain, rest sourced from reference TRBV5-1 and TRBJ2-3, is KAGVTQTPRYLIKTRGQQVTLSCSPISGHRSVSWYQQTPGQGLQFLFEYFSETQRNKGNFPGRFSGRQFSNSRSEMNVSTLELGDSALYLCASSLASAGETSTDTQYFGPGTRLTVL.